This T cell receptor beta chain was captured in a study of blood T cells in healthy people across ages. This CDR3 is 14 amino acids long. In germline, CDR1 is MNHEY, CDR2 SVGAGI. J was trimmed by 5 bases and V by 8 bases; bases with no gene match: 4. Combining a sample-barcoded 5' primer with a J-beta primer mix, a second PCR ran for 7 to 11 cycles. One entry per CDR3 protein, called by TCRdb with MiXCR from the 5' RACE reads. The sample yields 1.5 million to 2 million distinct CDR3 sequences, approximately 39% seen once. The chain is built from TRBV6-5 and TRBJ1-5; 12 bases agree with TRBD1. The sample comprised blood. This TCR came from a human donor in good health. CDR3 DNA: TGTGCCAGCCGCGGGACAGGGGGCGATCAGCCCCAGCATTTT. Amino acid sequence: CASRGTGGDQPQHF.